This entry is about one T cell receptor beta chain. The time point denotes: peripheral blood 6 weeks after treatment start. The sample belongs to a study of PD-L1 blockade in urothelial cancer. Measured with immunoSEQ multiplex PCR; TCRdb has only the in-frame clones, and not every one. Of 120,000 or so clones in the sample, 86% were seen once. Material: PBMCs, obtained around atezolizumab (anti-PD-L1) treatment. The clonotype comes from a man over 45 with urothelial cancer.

The CDR3 reads CATTGVFSGNTIYF. As DNA, the CDR3 is TGTGCCACAACAGGGGTTTTCTCTGGAAACACCATATATTTT. V and J are TRBV28 and TRBJ1-3; 7 nucleotides match TRBD1. V shed 10 bases and J 0 bases; nucleotides not matched to a gene: 6. Germline CDR1 reads MDHEN; CDR2 reads SYDVKM. This CDR3 region has 14 residues.